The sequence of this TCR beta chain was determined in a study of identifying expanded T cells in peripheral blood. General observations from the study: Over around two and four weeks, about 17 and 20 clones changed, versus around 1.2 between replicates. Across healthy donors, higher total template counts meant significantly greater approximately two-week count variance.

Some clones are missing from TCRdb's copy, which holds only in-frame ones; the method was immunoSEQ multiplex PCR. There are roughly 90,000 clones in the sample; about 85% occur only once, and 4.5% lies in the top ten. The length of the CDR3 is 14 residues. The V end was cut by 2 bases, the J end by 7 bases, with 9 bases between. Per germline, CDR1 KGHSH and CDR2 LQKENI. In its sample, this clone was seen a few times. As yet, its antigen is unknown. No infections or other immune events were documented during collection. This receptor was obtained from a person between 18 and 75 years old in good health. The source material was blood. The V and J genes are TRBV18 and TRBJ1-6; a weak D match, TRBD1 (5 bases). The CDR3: CASSPGGGNSPLHF. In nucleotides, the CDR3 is TGTGCCAGCTCACCAGGGGGTGGAAATTCACCCCTCCACTTT.